These T cell receptor beta chains were read from a single sample in a study of neoadjuvant anti-PD-1 for oral cavity cancer. Clones were read by immunoSEQ multiplex PCR, and TCRdb kept only the in-frame ones, dropping some. The profile shows about 14,000 clones, roughly three quarters of them singletons. The sequenced sample was PBMCs, obtained after nivolumab (anti-PD-1) treatment. The receptors come from a person aged 35-79 years with oral cavity squamous cell carcinoma. Each CDR3 is given with its conserved first and last residue. D genes are given only for firm matches. Clone size is stated in some rows and not others, as once, few, many or a class when expanded.

CDR3 | DNA | V | D | size | J
CASSLRQGPSTDTQYF | TGCGCCAGCAGCTTGAGACAGGGGCCTTCCACAGATACGCAGTATTTT | TRBV5-1 | TRBD1 | - | TRBJ2-3
CASRRDTEAFF | TGTGCCAGTAGGCGGGACACTGAAGCTTTCTTT | TRBV19 | - | - | TRBJ1-1
CSVDPGQQETQYF | TGCAGCGTTGACCCCGGTCAGCAAGAGACCCAGTACTTC | TRBV29-1 | - | - | TRBJ2-5
CASSEGSGIDGYTF | TGTGCCAGCAGTGAGGGTTCCGGTATCGATGGCTACACCTTC | TRBV25-1 | - | - | TRBJ1-2
CASSFTAFYEQYF | TGCGCCAGCAGCTTTACAGCATTCTACGAGCAGTACTTC | TRBV5-1 | - | - | TRBJ2-7
CASSLNRGTNEKLFF | TGCGCCAGCAGCTTGAACAGGGGTACAAATGAAAAACTGTTTTTT | TRBV5-1 | TRBD1 | - | TRBJ1-4
CASGEGAVGELFF | TGTGCCAGCGGTGAGGGCGCGGTCGGGGAGCTGTTTTTT | TRBV7-3 | - | - | TRBJ2-2
CACQLAGEQYF | TGTGCCTGCCAGCTAGCGGGCGAGCAGTACTTC | TRBV30 | TRBD2 | - | TRBJ2-7
CASSPTVWRTPYEQYF | TGTGCCAGCAGCCCAACGGTGTGGAGGACACCCTACGAGCAGTACTTC | TRBV7-4 | - | - | TRBJ2-7
CASSIVAQSTDTQYF | TGTGCCAGTAGTATAGTAGCCCAGAGCACAGATACGCAGTATTTT | TRBV19 | - | - | TRBJ2-3
CASIKDGADTQYF | TGTGCCAGCATCAAGGATGGGGCAGATACGCAGTATTTT | TRBV6-1 | - | - | TRBJ2-3
CASSPPSDTAPQHF | TGTGCCAGCAGCCCGCCCTCGGACACGGCGCCCCAGCATTTT | TRBV28 | - | few | TRBJ1-5
CASSVGTSGPVKQYF | TGTGCCAGCAGTGTTGGGACTAGCGGGCCAGTGAAGCAGTACTTC | TRBV2 | TRBD2 | once | TRBJ2-7
CASSHRALGLAGVSYNEQFF | TGTGCCAGTAGTCATCGGGCCCTGGGACTAGCGGGGGTCTCCTACAATGAGCAGTTCTTC | TRBV19 | TRBD2 | - | TRBJ2-1
CASRGAGQGNTGELFF | TGTGCCAGCAGAGGAGCGGGACAGGGGAACACCGGGGAGCTGTTTTTT | TRBV6-6 | TRBD1 | - | TRBJ2-2
CASSDWGSETQYF | TGCGCCAGCAGTGATTGGGGGAGCGAGACCCAGTACTTC | TRBV10-1 | - | few | TRBJ2-5
CASSDGGGDGANVLTF | TGTGCCAGCAGTGATGGAGGGGGGGATGGGGCCAACGTCCTGACTTTC | TRBV6-4 | - | - | TRBJ2-6